This T cell receptor (beta chain) was identified in a study of T cells after yellow fever vaccination. The overall study: Preparation of the low-cell-number fractions used SMART-Seq v4 Ultra Low Input. Study results and limitations: Relatively few clonotypes were ones that appeared in both CD4 and CD8 compartments.

This clonotype turned up a few times. Its antigen is unidentified. MiXCR, applied by TCRdb to the 5' RACE reads, yields one record per CDR3 protein. The sample carries about 580,000 distinct CDR3 sequences, 17% recorded once. The CDR3 runs 16 residues. V was clipped by 5 bases and J by 6 bases; unmatched bases: 10. Germline CDR1 SGHTA, CDR2 FQGNSA. The chain couples TRBV7-2 to TRBJ2-2; 9 bases map to TRBD1. This clonotype was sampled from a man between 18 and 35 years old who received the YFV17D yellow fever vaccine. This material consisted of PBMCs, taken more than 4 days after the first yellow fever vaccination. Written as DNA, the CDR3 is TGTGCCAGCAGCCCTAACTGGGACAGGGAACCCGGGGAGCTGTTTTTT. Protein sequence: CASSPNWDREPGELFF.